The 14 T cell receptor beta chains below were found in one sample sequenced in a study of cytomegalovirus exposure and HLA in healthy donors. 13 Jbeta primers and 60 Vbeta primers were used for the PCR. TCRdb's table, derived via immunoSEQ multiplex PCR, lists solely in-frame clones and lacks some. The sample has about 200,000 clones; 80% to 85% are singletons. The sequencing sample was made of PBMCs. The receptor source for this set is a boy younger than 10 in good health and CMV-seronegative.

V usage is TRBV6-5 and J usage is TRBJ1-5; no clear D. Trimming removed 5 bases from V and 9 bases from J, with 5 bases in between. The CDR3 consists of 10 residues. CDR1 and CDR2 from the germline V gene are MNHEY and SVGAGI. The DNA for the CDR3 is TGTGCCAGCAGTCCCGTGCCCCAGCATTTT. This gives the protein CASSPVPQHF.

V gene TRBV18 combines with J gene TRBJ2-3; TRBD1 matches 9 bases. Per germline, CDR1 KGHSH and CDR2 LQKENI. The CDR3 is made up of 12 amino acids. J gave up 15 bases and V 4 bases, and 8 bases lay outside the gene matches. DNA of the CDR3: TGTGCCAGCTCACGGTCCGGGACAGGGAAATATTTT. Amino acid sequence: CASSRSGTGKYF.

This clone was seen once. The rearrangement links TRBV27 to TRBJ2-1, with D possibly matching TRBD1 (6 bases). V lost 2 bases and J 8 bases, leaving 10 bases between the germline ends. The CDR3 spans 13 residues. Germline assignment: CDR1 MNHEY and CDR2 SMNVEV (reference sequence). In DNA form, the CDR3 reads TGTGCCAGCAGTTTAGAACAGGGCTATGAGCAGTTCTTC. It is translated as CASSLEQGYEQFF.

This clone was picked up one time. V gene TRBV19 combines with J gene TRBJ2-5; TRBD1 might be the D (5 bases). The tail of the sequence fits TRBJ2-7 better, so the J call may be wrong. This CDR3 contains 13 residues. CDR1 and CDR2 (germline): LNHDA, SQIVND (reference sequence). CDR3 protein: CASSMTQGYEQYF. CDR3 coding DNA: TGTGCCAGTAGTATGACCCAGGGATACGAGCAGTACTTC.

This clone was recorded once. This rearrangement joins TRBV12-5 to TRBJ2-2, with a tentative D call TRBD1 (6 bases). CDR1 is LGHNT and CDR2 is FRNRAP in the germline V gene. With 1 base removed from V and 2 bases from J, the gap between germline ends came to 11 bases. This CDR3 contains 16 residues. CDR3 residues: CASGLDRVINTGELFF. CDR3 DNA: TGTGCTAGTGGTTTGGACAGGGTGATAAACACCGGGGAGCTGTTTTTT.

The chain recombines TRBV7-9 with TRBJ1-4, with D perhaps matching TRBD1 (6 bases). Germline CDR1 is SEHNR and CDR2 is FQNEAQ (reference sequence). Trimming shortened V by 0 bases and J by 0 bases, and 11 bases separated the two germline ends. The CDR3 totals 17 residues. As DNA, the CDR3 is TGTGCCAGCAGCTTAGCTGGGGGCGGTGCAACTAATGAAAAACTGTTTTTT. Its translation is CASSLAGGGATNEKLFF. Combining the CDR3 with reference TRBV7-9 and TRBJ1-4 gives the whole variable domain DTGVSQNPRHKITKRGQNVTFRCDPISEHNRLYWYRQTLGQGPEFLTYFQNEAQLEKSRLLSDRFSAERPKGSFSTLEIQRTEQGDSAMYLCASSLAGGGATNEKLFFGSGTQLSVL.

The V gene is TRBV25-1, the J gene TRBJ2-2; D ambiguous. CDR3 size: 17 residues. From germline, CDR1 is MGHDK and CDR2 SYGVNS. Trimming removed 4 bases from V and 3 bases from J, with 18 bases in between. The chain's CDR3 is CASSVRGWNRDTGELFF. The CDR3 DNA sequence: TGTGCCAGCAGTGTTCGTGGTTGGAACAGAGACACCGGGGAGCTGTTTTTT.

The V call is TRBV7-8, the J call TRBJ2-5; 13 bases map to TRBD2. The CDR3 consists of 16 residues. Germline V gene lookup returns CDR1 SGHVS and CDR2 FQNEAQ. The V gene end was trimmed by 3 bases and the J gene end by 1 base; junction bases not matched to a gene: 2. The DNA for the CDR3 is TGTGCCAGCAGCTTGGGACTAGCGGGACTCCAAGAGACCCAGTACTTC. Amino acid sequence: CASSLGLAGLQETQYF.

J is TRBJ2-5 and V is TRBV7-2; 12 bases fit TRBD2. CDR1 and CDR2 (germline): SGHTA, FQGNSA. Germline trimming cut 7 bases from V and 0 bases from J; bases unmatched to any gene: 6. This CDR3 comprises 16 residues. The CDR3 loop is CASKPLAGGNQETQYF. The CDR3, as DNA: TGTGCCAGCAAACCTCTAGCGGGGGGGAACCAAGAGACCCAGTACTTC.

The gene calls are TRBV19 and TRBJ2-5; tentatively, D is TRBD2 (7 bases). The CDR3 loop spans 14 amino acids. V lost 5 bases and J 2 bases, leaving 12 bases between the germline ends. CDR1 is LNHDA and CDR2 is SQIVND in the germline V gene (reference sequence). The CDR3: CASSWGGTQETQYF. For the CDR3, the DNA is TGTGCCAGTAGTTGGGGGGGGACACAAGAGACCCAGTACTTC.

The chain links TRBV5-1 to TRBJ2-3, with D possibly matching TRBD2 (5 bases). CDR1 and CDR2 (germline): SGHRS, YFSETQ. CDR3 size: 14 residues. V was cut by 0 bases and J by 6 bases, with 11 bases left in between. In DNA form, the CDR3 reads TGCGCCAGCAGCTTGGAAGCACGAGGGGATACGCAGTATTTT. Its translation: CASSLEARGDTQYF.

The CDR3 DNA sequence: TGTGCCAGCAGTGTAGGGCAGGGGTCAGATACGCAGTATTTT. Protein sequence: CASSVGQGSDTQYF. V usage is TRBV2 and J usage is TRBJ2-3; possible D gene TRBD1, 6 bases. Trimming removed 4 bases from V and 4 bases from J, with 12 bases in between. Germline V gives CDR1 SNHLY, CDR2 FYNNEI. This CDR3 has 14 amino acids.

The chain uses TRBV29-1 and TRBJ2-7; possibly TRBD1 for D (6 bases). CDR3 size: 12 residues. The germline V gene encodes CDR1 SQVTM and CDR2 ANQGSEA. Trimming left V 7 bases short and J 5 bases short, with 15 bases between. CDR3 loop: CSAGQFNDEQYF. CDR3 sequence (DNA): TGCAGCGCTGGACAGTTTAACGACGAGCAGTACTTC.

This clone was recorded only once. The chain carries TRBV7-9 and TRBJ1-2; D perhaps matches TRBD1 (6 bases). The germline V gene encodes CDR1 SEHNR and CDR2 FQNEAQ (reference sequence). V was pared by 3 bases and J by 8 bases, with 13 bases between. The CDR3 has 13 residues. The CDR3: CASSLEQGLGYTF. CDR3 nucleotide sequence: TGTGCCAGCAGCTTGGAACAGGGTTTAGGCTACACCTTC.